The 7 T cell receptor beta chains below all came from one sample that was sequenced in a study of blood T cells in healthy people across ages (dated by TCRdb to between 2015 and 2017). Receptor libraries were prepared by 5' RACE. Sequencing was performed on an Illumina HiSeq 2500. A second PCR of about 7 to 12 cycles was performed with a sample-barcoded 5' primer and a J-beta primer mix. In-frame beta chains were kept once TCRdb had trimmed the public reads at Q25 with fastp and called clones with MiXCR. CDR3 protein duplicates are merged, each entry listing the most common genes and DNA. The sample has 1,300,000 or so distinct CDR3 sequences on record, roughly 59% of them singletons. Over 5% of the sample is taken by the ten largest. The sample consisted of blood. Every receptor here comes from a man aged 18-30 years in good health.

The chain carries TRBV7-9 and TRBJ1-4; 9 bases match TRBD1. Trimming at V came to 4 bases and at J to 10 bases, leaving 16 bases not matched to a gene. The CDR3 is 17 residues long. Germline CDR1 is SEHNR and CDR2 is FQNEAQ (reference sequence). The CDR3 protein is CASSSYSSTGGLRKLFF. The DNA of the CDR3 is TGTGCCAGCAGCTCCTATAGCTCGACAGGGGGGCTGAGAAAACTGTTTTTT. Full variable domain (rest looked up from reference TRBV7-9 and TRBJ1-4): DTGVSQNPRHKITKRGQNVTFRCDPISEHNRLYWYRQTLGQGPEFLTYFQNEAQLEKSRLLSDRFSAERPKGSFSTLEIQRTEQGDSAMYLCASSSYSSTGGLRKLFFGSGTQLSVL.

The chain links TRBV7-9 to TRBJ2-7, with D possibly being TRBD1 (5 bases). CDR1 and CDR2 from the germline V gene are SEHNR and FQNEAQ (reference sequence). The CDR3 runs 15 residues. The ends were cut back, 5 bases at V and 5 bases at J, with 19 bases in the middle. The CDR3 region has the DNA TGTGCCAGCAGCCTAGGGCCCTATGGGGCAGACGAGCAGTACTTC. It codes for CASSLGPYGADEQYF.

J is TRBJ2-1 and V is TRBV4-1; D might be TRBD2 (7 bases). The CDR3 contains 13 residues. CDR1 MGHRA and CDR2 YSYEKL come from the germline V gene. V was cut by 1 base and J by 10 bases, with 11 bases left in between. The CDR3 protein is CASSQAGGGEQFF. The CDR3 region has the DNA TGCGCCAGCAGCCAAGCGGGGGGCGGGGAGCAGTTCTTC.

This sequence joins TRBV29-1 and TRBJ1-6; D remains unclear. There are 21 residues in the CDR3. Germline CDR1 and CDR2: SQVTM and ANQGSEA. The CDR3: CREISAAKPASLVSYNSPLHF. The CDR3 DNA reads TGCAGGGAGATCTCTGCAGCCAAGCCTGCCAGTTTGGTTTCCTATAATTCACCCCTCCACTTT.

The chain joins TRBV4-3 to TRBJ2-1; TRBD1 might be the D (5 bases). In germline, CDR1 is LGHNA, CDR2 YSLEER. V was clipped by 5 bases and J by 7 bases, with 18 bases between them. The CDR3 is 15 amino acids. The CDR3 DNA sequence: TGCGCCAGCAGCTCGATTCAGGGTGGGCGTAATGAGCAGTTCTTC. Encoded protein: CASSSIQGGRNEQFF.

This clonotype was detected a few times. The chain uses TRBV20-1 and TRBJ2-1; D gene unclear. The V and J ends lost 0 bases and 4 bases respectively, with 16 bases between them. This CDR3 is built from 16 residues. The germline V gene has CDR1 DFQATT and CDR2 SNEGSKA (reference sequence). The CDR3 sequence: CSARDTRWRLYNEQFF. CDR3 nucleotides: TGCAGTGCTAGAGATACTCGATGGAGACTGTACAATGAGCAGTTCTTC.

This clonotype came up a few times. This chain connects TRBV10-1 to TRBJ2-5, with D tentatively TRBD1 (6 bases). The J call is in doubt because the DNA end fits TRBJ2-7 better. The CDR3 consists of 14 residues. Germline values: CDR1 WNHNN, CDR2 SYGVQD (reference sequence). CDR3 nucleotides: TGCGCCAGCAGTCCCATGGACAGTGCCTACGAGCAGTACTTC. The encoded protein is CASSPMDSAYEQYF.